The 2 T cell receptor beta chains below were found in one sample sequenced in a study of blood T cell repertoires in COVID-19. Produced via immunoSEQ multiplex PCR; TCRdb's table is partial and in-frame only. The sample records around 300,000 clones, around four fifths being singletons. Sequencing input: peripheral blood. The receptors originated from a man younger than 45 with active or convalescent COVID-19.

V is TRBV11-2 and J is TRBJ2-1; TRBD2 matches at 10 bases. Germline CDR1 is SGHAT and CDR2 is FQNNGV. The CDR3 is made up of 14 amino acids. The junction had 0 bases not matched to a gene; V was cut back by 4 bases and J by 3 bases. The CDR3 sequence is CASSSSGGYNEQFF. CDR3 nucleotides: TGTGCCAGCAGCTCTAGCGGGGGCTACAATGAGCAGTTCTTC.

The chain has TRBV7-2 and TRBJ2-5, with 10 bases lining up with TRBD2. The V gene's germline CDR1 is SGHTA and CDR2 FQGNSA. The CDR3 totals 16 residues. V shed 1 base and J 4 bases; nucleotides not matched to a gene: 6. The chain's CDR3 is CASSLEIPSGGETQYF. In DNA, the CDR3 is TGTGCCAGCAGCTTAGAGATACCTAGCGGGGGAGAGACCCAGTACTTC.